This T cell receptor (beta chain) was observed in a study of tumor-infiltrating lymphocytes in primary liver carcinoma. About the research overall: Both sexes were represented among patients, who were 30 to 69 years old.

There are 16 residues in the CDR3. Germline CDR1 is MGHRA and CDR2 is YSYEKL. V was trimmed by 1 base and J by 1 base, leaving 10 bases between them. Both blood RNA, taken from unsorted whole blood, and germline DNA were extracted. Making TCR beta cDNA involved roughly 0.55 ug total RNA and a constant-region primer. Nested multiplex PCR, run for three rounds with slightly modified ARM-PCR, yielded TCR beta libraries. Primers for the first two PCR rounds were TRBV1-TRBV30 forward primers and a C-beta reverse primer (about 11 cycles per round). TCRdb passed the multiplex PCR reads through MiXCR, listing each CDR3 protein once. Here the sample spans 150,000 to 200,000 distinct CDR3 sequences, over 45% being singletons.

Sequencing was done on a sample of peripheral blood. The receptor comes from a man aged 40-49 years with primary liver carcinoma and hepatitis B virus infection. This rearrangement joins TRBV4-1 to TRBJ1-4; D unresolved. The CDR3 DNA sequence: TGCGCCAGCAGCCAAGTCCTCTGGGAAACTAATGAAAAACTGTTTTTT. It is translated as CASSQVLWETNEKLFF.